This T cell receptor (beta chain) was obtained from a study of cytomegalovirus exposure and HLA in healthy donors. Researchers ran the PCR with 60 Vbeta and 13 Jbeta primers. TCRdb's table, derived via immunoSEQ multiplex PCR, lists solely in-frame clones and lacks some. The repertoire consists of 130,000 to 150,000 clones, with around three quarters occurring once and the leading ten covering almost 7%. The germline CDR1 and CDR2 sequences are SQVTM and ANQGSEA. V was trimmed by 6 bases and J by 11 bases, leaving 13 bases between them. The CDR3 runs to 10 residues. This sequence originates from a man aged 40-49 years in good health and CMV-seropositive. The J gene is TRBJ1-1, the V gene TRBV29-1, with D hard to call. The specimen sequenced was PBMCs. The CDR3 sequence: CSVGPSKAFF. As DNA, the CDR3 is TGCAGCGTCGGACCTAGCAAGGCTTTCTTT.